A single sample is the source of the 20 T cell receptor beta chains below, sequenced in a study of T-cell memory formation after mild COVID-19. TCRdb re-called the 5' RACE reads with MiXCR, one entry per CDR3 protein. Here the sample spans about 470,000 distinct CDR3 sequences, about 23% being singletons. Sequencing used PBMCs or a T cell subset sorted from them (not recorded which). The receptors derive from an adult woman who had mild COVID-19 (a few samples of this study predate the infection). Cell type and time point are not known.

The chain has TRBV2 and TRBJ2-7, with D perhaps matching TRBD1 (6 bases). This CDR3 region has 16 residues. V was shortened by 4 bases and J by 0 bases, with 16 bases between the two germline ends. Germline CDR1 SNHLY, CDR2 FYNNEI. CDR3 amino acids: CASSAHGGHSSYEQYF. For the CDR3, the DNA is TGTGCCAGCAGTGCCCATGGGGGCCACAGCTCCTACGAGCAGTACTTC.

This rearrangement joins TRBV7-2 to TRBJ2-7; 10 nucleotides agree with TRBD1. The CDR3 totals 14 residues. With 5 bases clipped from V and 4 bases from J, the junction kept 5 bases outside the gene matches. From germline, CDR1 is SGHTA and CDR2 FQGNSA. CDR3 sequence (DNA): TGTGCCAGCAGCGGGTCGGGACAGGGGTACGAGCAGTACTTC. As protein: CASSGSGQGYEQYF.

The chain links TRBV7-2 to TRBJ2-1; no firm D call. Between the trimmed V and J ends, which lost 6 bases and 7 bases, there was a span of 10 bases. This CDR3 has 12 residues. CDR1 is SGHTA, CDR2 FQGNSA, per germline. In DNA form, the CDR3 reads TGTGCCAGCAGTTCCATCTGGAATGAGCAGTTCTTC. Encoded protein: CASSSIWNEQFF.

The rearrangement uses TRBV20-1 and TRBJ2-7, with 15 positions matching TRBD2. V shed 5 bases, J shed 2 bases, and the junction held 7 bases outside the gene matches. The CDR3 length is 16 residues. The V gene's germline CDR1 is DFQATT and CDR2 SNEGSKA (reference sequence). CDR3 sequence: CSAGTSGRRGAYEQYF. The CDR3 nucleotides are TGCAGTGCTGGGACTAGCGGGAGGAGGGGTGCCTACGAGCAGTACTTC.

This clonotype was recorded many times. V is TRBV19 and J is TRBJ2-7, with 11 bases that match TRBD1. Trimming took 6 bases from V and 3 from J; bases not matched to a gene: 7. The CDR3 covers 15 residues. CDR1 is LNHDA, CDR2 SQIVND, per germline (reference sequence). The CDR3 loop is CASRGLGTGGYEQYF. The DNA of the CDR3 is TGTGCCAGTAGGGGACTTGGGACAGGGGGCTACGAGCAGTACTTC.

V and J are TRBV5-6 and TRBJ2-5; D unresolved. There are 12 residues in the CDR3. Germline assignment: CDR1 SGHDT and CDR2 YYEEEE. The V and J ends lost 0 bases and 9 bases respectively, with 9 bases between them. DNA of the CDR3: TGTGCCAGCAGCTTGGGGCTAGGAGCCCAGTACTTC. Translating gives CASSLGLGAQYF.

This clonotype has just a few counts. V is TRBV7-6 and J is TRBJ2-2; TRBD2 aligns across 8 bases. The germline V gene has CDR1 SGHVS and CDR2 FNYEAQ. The ends lost 4 bases at V and 1 base at J; junction bases unmatched: 8. The CDR3 is 17 amino acids. DNA of the CDR3: TGTGCCAGCAGCTCCCATTGGACTAGCAGGAACACCGGGGAGCTGTTTTTT. As protein: CASSSHWTSRNTGELFF.

The genes are TRBV13 and TRBJ2-5; D assignment may be TRBD1 or TRBD2 (5 bases each). Germline values: CDR1 PRHDT, CDR2 FYEKMQ (reference sequence). This CDR3 has 15 residues. V lost 1 base and J lost 1, with 10 bases in between. Here the CDR3 reads CASSLVQGVQETQYF. The DNA for the CDR3 is TGTGCCAGCAGCTTAGTGCAGGGAGTCCAAGAGACCCAGTACTTC.

This clonotype has just a few counts. The V and J genes are TRBV7-2 and TRBJ2-4; D gene uncertain. V was cut by 1 base and J by 6 bases, with 13 bases left in between. The CDR3 totals 15 residues. Germline lookup yields CDR1 SGHTA and CDR2 FQGNSA. The CDR3, as DNA: TGTGCCAGCAGCTTAGTATCCTCGTCGGGAAACATTCAGTACTTC. This codes for CASSLVSSSGNIQYF.

This clonotype was found a few times. This rearrangement joins TRBV20-1 to TRBJ1-2; 7 nucleotides agree with TRBD1. This CDR3 has 15 residues. Germline CDR1 and CDR2: DFQATT and SNEGSKA (reference sequence). J was trimmed by 2 bases and V by 0 bases; bases with no gene match: 6. CDR3 sequence (DNA): TGCAGTGCTAGAGAATGGCCAGGGGGGAACTATGGCTACACCTTC. Translated: CSAREWPGGNYGYTF.

Only a few counts were recorded for this clonotype. CDR3 DNA: TGTGCCAGCAGTAGCCCCTACTACCTCGTTGACGAGCAGTACTTC. It encodes CASSSPYYLVDEQYF. The chain combines TRBV6-1 with TRBJ2-7; D ambiguous. Germline V CDR1 and CDR2: MNHNS, SASEGT. This CDR3 region has 15 residues. Trimming shortened V by 5 bases and J by 5 bases, and 19 bases separated the two germline ends.

The chain recombines TRBV7-9 with TRBJ2-5; D ambiguous. The CDR3 covers 15 residues. Between the trimmed V and J ends, which lost 8 bases and 1 base, there was a span of 17 bases. Per germline, CDR1 SEHNR and CDR2 FQNEAQ (reference sequence). CDR3 amino acids: CASSSGPTLQETQYF. The CDR3 nucleotides read TGTGCCAGCTCATCGGGCCCGACCCTCCAAGAGACCCAGTACTTC.

The V and J genes are TRBV20-1 and TRBJ1-1; D perhaps matches TRBD1 (5 bases). The germline V gene encodes CDR1 DFQATT and CDR2 SNEGSKA (reference sequence). This CDR3 comprises 15 residues. Trimming left V 6 bases short and J 3 bases short, with 20 bases between. In DNA form, the CDR3 reads TGCAGTGCCCCACCCCGAGGGGAGTGGTACACTGAAGCTTTCTTT. Translated, it gives CSAPPRGEWYTEAFF.

The genes are TRBV5-6 and TRBJ1-2; D perhaps matches TRBD1 (5 bases). The CDR3 is 15 amino acids. Germline CDR1 is SGHDT and CDR2 is YYEEEE. The germline V and J ends were trimmed by 1 base and 3 bases, with 13 bases remaining between them. CDR3 in amino acids: CASSLSLIGDYGYTF. The CDR3 DNA follows: TGTGCCAGCAGCTTGTCGCTGATAGGGGACTATGGCTACACCTTC.

This clonotype was seen only a few times. The chain recombines TRBV3-1 with TRBJ1-2, with D hard to call. The CDR3 is 13 residues long. Germline V lookup: CDR1 LGHDT, CDR2 YNNKEL (reference sequence). V lost 3 bases to trimming and J lost 3 bases, with 8 bases between them. The CDR3, as DNA: TGTGCCAGCAGCCAGGCTAGGTACTATGGCTACACCTTC. It encodes CASSQARYYGYTF.

The chain links TRBV29-1 to TRBJ2-7; D uncertain. There are 13 residues in the CDR3. V was cut by 1 base and J by 1 base, with 8 bases left in between. Germline CDR1 reads SQVTM; CDR2 reads ANQGSEA. The DNA for the CDR3 is TGCAGCGTTGAAGTGGCAGGTTCCTACGAGCAGTACTTC. Residues: CSVEVAGSYEQYF.

The chain recombines TRBV5-1 with TRBJ1-6; D gene ambiguous. Looked up from germline, CDR1 is SGHRS and CDR2 is YFSETQ. The V and J ends lost 0 bases and 9 bases respectively, with 22 bases between them. The CDR3 consists of 18 residues. The CDR3 DNA reads TGCGCCAGCAGCTTGGCTGGCAGGAGCCTGGTCGGTGGTTCACCCCTCCACTTT. It translates to CASSLAGRSLVGGSPLHF.

This clonotype was recorded at least ten times. The rearrangement joins TRBV12-3 or TRBV12-4 to TRBJ2-1; 10 positions match TRBD2. The length of the CDR3 is 14 residues. J lost 3 bases, V lost 6 bases, and 2 bases had no gene match. CDR3 protein: CASRVAGGYNEQFF. In nucleotides, the CDR3 is TGTGCCAGCAGGGTAGCGGGGGGCTACAATGAGCAGTTCTTC.

The chain is built from TRBV10-2 and TRBJ1-2, with D tentatively TRBD1 (6 bases). The CDR3 extends over 13 amino acids. CDR1 and CDR2 (germline): WSHSY, SAAADI. V lost 2 bases, J lost 4 bases, and 8 bases lay in between. CDR3 in amino acids: CASSENRAYGYTF. CDR3 coding DNA: TGCGCCAGCAGTGAGAACAGGGCCTATGGCTACACCTTC.

This clonotype was counted only a few times. The chain recombines TRBV28 with TRBJ1-1; 7 nucleotides match TRBD1. Germline V lookup: CDR1 MDHEN, CDR2 SYDVKM. The V gene end was trimmed by 4 bases and the J gene end by 1 base; junction bases not matched to a gene: 3. This CDR3 spans 14 amino acids. The CDR3 here is CASSYRGPNTEAFF. CDR3 bases: TGTGCCAGCAGTTACAGGGGTCCGAACACTGAAGCTTTCTTT.